The 25 T cell receptor beta chains in this list originate from one sample, sequenced in a study of blood T cells in healthy people across ages. The use of a sample-barcoded 5' primer and a J-beta primer mix characterized a second PCR of roughly 6 to 12 cycles. TCRdb recomputed calls from the 5' RACE reads with MiXCR, one row per CDR3 protein. The repertoire holds under 2,000,000 distinct CDR3 sequences, 49% seen once, with less than 2.5% in the top ten. Sequences were obtained from blood. The source is a middle-aged woman in good health.

V and J are TRBV7-9 and TRBJ2-7; 8 bases are a match to TRBD1. Losses at the gene ends were 6 bases for V and 10 bases for J; bases not matched to a gene: 14. In germline, CDR1 is SEHNR, CDR2 FQNEAQ (reference sequence). The CDR3 loop spans 14 amino acids. CDR3 DNA: TGTGCCAGCAGTCCAAAACAGGGGGAGGAGGCCCAGTACTTC. This translates into CASSPKQGEEAQYF.

The chain uses TRBV29-1 and TRBJ2-7; 7 bases map to TRBD1. V lost 5 bases to trimming and J lost 5 bases; unmatched junction nucleotides: 6. The CDR3 contains 12 residues. Per germline, CDR1 SQVTM and CDR2 ANQGSEA. Written as DNA, the CDR3 is TGCAGCGTTTGGAGACAGGGAAACGAGCAGTACTTC. Its translation: CSVWRQGNEQYF.

This clonotype was detected only a few times. The chain carries TRBV4-2 and TRBJ1-6; D possibly corresponds to TRBD1 (6 bases). Trimming shortened V by 4 bases and J by 0 bases, and 10 bases separated the two germline ends. Looked up from germline, CDR1 is LGHNA and CDR2 is YNFKEQ. This CDR3 is 16 amino acids long. The CDR3 nucleotides read TGTGCCAGCAGCCCAGGGGATAGCTCCTATAATTCACCCCTCCACTTT. It translates to CASSPGDSSYNSPLHF.

J is TRBJ2-5 and V is TRBV20-1; D unclear. The CDR3 is 11 residues long. Germline V gives CDR1 DFQATT, CDR2 SNEGSKA (reference sequence). Trimming left V 5 bases short and J 5 bases short, with 9 bases between. The CDR3 loop reads CSASGRETQYF. The CDR3 DNA sequence: TGCAGTGCTTCGGGCAGGGAGACCCAGTACTTC.

Comment on this clonotype: Germline and junction disagree at one end, which may indicate a read error. V gene TRBV4-2 combines with J gene TRBJ2-1; D could derive from TRBD1 or TRBD2 (5 bases each). Germline loops: CDR1 LGHNA, CDR2 YNFKEQ. CDR3 length: 12 residues. For the CDR3, the DNA is TGTGCCAGCAGCCAAGGGGGGAATGAGCGGTTCTTC. As protein: CASSQGGNERFF.

The chain combines TRBV25-1 with TRBJ2-1; 16 bases are a match to TRBD2. This CDR3 is built from 19 residues. The ends lost 5 bases at V and 5 bases at J; junction bases unmatched: 12. Germline CDR1 MGHDK, CDR2 SYGVNS. In DNA, the CDR3 is TGTGCCAGCAGTCCCCAACCGGGACTAGCGGGGGGGCAGGACAATGAGCAGTTCTTC. It yields the protein CASSPQPGLAGGQDNEQFF.

This clonotype was counted only a few times. The rearrangement links TRBV27 to TRBJ1-2; 10 bases line up with TRBD1. Germline-derived CDR1 and CDR2 are MNHEY and SMNVEV (reference sequence). This CDR3 has 17 residues. The V segment lost 3 bases and the J segment 1 base; nucleotides outside the gene matches: 8. The CDR3 region is CASSLDGQGVNNYGYTF. The CDR3 coding sequence is TGTGCCAGCAGTTTGGACGGACAGGGGGTGAATAACTATGGCTACACCTTC.

This clonotype has only a few counts. CDR3 nucleotides: TGCAGCGTTGAAGATTCGGGACTAGCGGGGGGGCATCAAGAGACCCAGTACTTC. Protein product: CSVEDSGLAGGHQETQYF. J is TRBJ2-5 and V is TRBV29-1; 16 positions agree with TRBD2. V was pared by 0 bases and J by 2 bases, with 6 bases of the junction left unmatched. The CDR3 runs 18 residues. The germline CDR1 and CDR2 sequences are SQVTM and ANQGSEA.

The chain employs TRBV12-3 or TRBV12-4 and TRBJ2-3, with no clear D. The CDR3 totals 11 residues. Trimming pared 3 bases from V and 11 bases from J, leaving 9 bases between. The CDR3 region has the DNA TGTGCCAGCAGTTTCGCAAGACAGCAGTATTTT. Translated: CASSFARQQYF.

The chain is built from TRBV7-4 and TRBJ2-7; D is undetermined. CDR1 and CDR2 from the germline V gene are SGHVT and SQSDAQ. This CDR3 is 15 amino acids long. Trimming left V 6 bases short and J 3 bases short, with 18 bases between. The CDR3: CASSHSFGVNYEQYF. The CDR3 DNA follows: TGTGCCAGCAGTCATTCATTTGGGGTTAACTACGAGCAGTACTTC. Looking up the rest from reference TRBV7-4 and TRBJ2-7 gives the full variable domain: GAGVSQSPRYKVAKRGRDVALRCDSISGHVTLYWYRQTLGQGSEVLTYSQSDAQRDKSGRPSGRFSAERPERSVSTLKIQRTEQGDSAVYLCASSHSFGVNYEQYFGPGTRLTVT.

J is TRBJ1-2 and V is TRBV2, with 8 positions matching TRBD1. J lost 7 bases, V lost 4 bases, and 5 bases had no gene match. Per the germline V gene, CDR1 is SNHLY and CDR2 is FYNNEI. This CDR3 contains 13 residues. As DNA, the CDR3 is TGTGCCAGCAGTGGACAGGGGTCCGCTGGCTACACCTTC. It is translated as CASSGQGSAGYTF.

The rearrangement uses TRBV6-5 and TRBJ1-2; no reliable D call. V lost 0 bases to trimming and J lost 11 bases, with 13 bases between them. CDR1 is MNHEY and CDR2 is SVGAGI in the germline V gene. CDR3 length: 13 residues. CDR3 protein: CASSYSMASEYTF. The CDR3 DNA follows: TGTGCCAGCAGTTACTCGATGGCGTCAGAGTACACCTTC.

This clonotype was found a few times. The CDR3 spells CASSFRDAGYTF. CDR3 DNA: TGTGCCAGCAGTTTCAGGGACGCTGGCTACACCTTC. This chain connects TRBV28 to TRBJ1-2, with D possibly being TRBD1 (5 bases). The CDR3 has 12 amino acids. Trimming removed 3 bases from V and 7 bases from J, with 9 bases in between. Germline CDR1 and CDR2: MDHEN and SYDVKM.

This clonotype appeared once. This sequence joins TRBV2 and TRBJ1-4, with 11 bases that match TRBD1. Trimming at V came to 3 bases and at J to 6 bases, leaving 3 bases not matched to a gene. Germline values: CDR1 SNHLY, CDR2 FYNNEI. This CDR3 has 15 residues. The CDR3 is CASSDEDRGHEKLFF. The DNA of the CDR3 is TGTGCCAGCAGTGATGAGGACAGGGGGCATGAAAAACTGTTTTTT.

This chain joins TRBV5-1 and TRBJ2-2, with TRBD2 as a possible D gene (5 bases). CDR3 size: 12 residues. Germline CDR1 reads SGHRS; CDR2 reads YFSETQ. V was trimmed by 7 bases and J by 7 bases, leaving 11 bases between them. CDR3: CASSGLGGELFF. In DNA, the CDR3 is TGCGCCAGCTCCGGACTGGGCGGGGAGCTGTTTTTT. The whole variable domain, filled in from reference TRBV5-1 and TRBJ2-2, reads KAGVTQTPRYLIKTRGQQVTLSCSPISGHRSVSWYQQTPGQGLQFLFEYFSETQRNKGNFPGRFSGRQFSNSRSEMNVSTLELGDSALYLCASSGLGGELFFGEGSRLTVL.

J is TRBJ2-1 and V is TRBV4-3, with 7 bases that match TRBD2. Germline CDR1 is LGHNA and CDR2 is YSLEER. Trimming cost V 0 bases and J 5 bases; bases outside gene matches: 7. This CDR3 is built from 16 residues. CDR3 bases: TGCGCCAGCAGCCAAGATTTTCGGGGGGAAGACAATGAGCAGTTCTTC. It yields the protein CASSQDFRGEDNEQFF.

V usage is TRBV4-1 and J usage is TRBJ2-7; no firm D call. The J call could be wrong; TRBJ2-5 is a better fit for the DNA end. The CDR3 runs 16 residues. From germline, CDR1 is MGHRA and CDR2 YSYEKL. The CDR3 nucleotides are TGCGCCAGCAGCCAAGAATTCCTAGGGTCCCTGGAGACCCAGTACTTC. It translates to CASSQEFLGSLETQYF.

The J gene is TRBJ2-1, the V gene TRBV6-2 or TRBV6-3, with 13 positions matching TRBD2. The J call may be faulty, since TRBJ2-7 better matches the DNA end. This CDR3 region has 16 residues. The V gene's germline CDR1 is MNHEY and CDR2 SVGEGT. This CDR3 is CASRGLAGTLYNEQYF. CDR3 coding DNA: TGTGCCAGCAGGGGACTAGCGGGGACTCTTTACAATGAGCAGTACTTC.

V is TRBV28 and J is TRBJ2-5, with D unclear. V was clipped by 6 bases and J by 5 bases, with 10 bases between them. CDR3 length: 12 amino acids. Germline CDR1 and CDR2: MDHEN and SYDVKM. The CDR3 here is CASRSSGETQYF. CDR3 DNA sequence: TGTGCCAGCAGGTCCTCGGGTGAGACCCAGTACTTC. The full variable domain, its missing parts supplied by reference TRBV28 and TRBJ2-5, is DVKVTQSSRYLVKRTGEKVFLECVQDMDHENMFWYRQDPGLGLRLIYFSYDVKMKEKGDIPEGYSVSREKKERFSLILESASTNQTSMYLCASRSSGETQYFGPGTRLLVL.

The sample holds a few counts of this clonotype. The chain couples TRBV6-2 or TRBV6-3 to TRBJ2-7, with D tentatively TRBD1 or TRBD2 (5 bases each). Germline CDR1 is MNHEY and CDR2 is SVGEGT. The length of the CDR3 is 15 residues. V was trimmed by 7 bases and J by 2 bases, leaving 18 bases between them. The CDR3 DNA reads as TGTGCCAGCAAACCACCCCGGGACCCAACCTACGAGCAGTACTTC. Its protein is CASKPPRDPTYEQYF.

This clonotype was counted at least ten times. V is TRBV12-3 or TRBV12-4 and J is TRBJ2-7, with D possibly being TRBD1 (6 bases). V was shortened by 3 bases and J by 4 bases, with 13 bases between the two germline ends. CDR3 length: 14 residues. CDR3 residues: CASSFQGSRYEQYF. In nucleotides, the CDR3 is TGTGCCAGCAGTTTCCAGGGGAGTCGGTACGAGCAGTACTTC.

This clonotype was detected a few times. V gene TRBV7-2 combines with J gene TRBJ2-1; unclear D gene. CDR3 length: 12 amino acids. V gave up 6 bases and J gave up 9 bases, with 12 bases separating them. CDR1 SGHTA and CDR2 FQGNSA come from the germline V gene. The DNA for the CDR3 is TGTGCCAGCAGTCAAATAGCCGTTGAGCAGTTCTTC. Translating it yields CASSQIAVEQFF.

This chain connects TRBV4-2 to TRBJ2-1; TRBD2 agrees at 7 bases. V shed 3 bases, J shed 0 bases, and the junction held 5 bases outside the gene matches. The CDR3 spans 16 residues. Germline assignment: CDR1 LGHNA and CDR2 YNFKEQ. CDR3 residues: CASSQSGGFSYNEQFF. The CDR3 DNA reads TGTGCCAGCAGCCAGTCCGGGGGGTTCTCCTACAATGAGCAGTTCTTC.

The table lists this clonotype with a few counts. This chain joins TRBV24-1 and TRBJ2-3, with D tentatively TRBD1 or TRBD2 (5 bases each). This CDR3 has 11 amino acids. Looked up from germline, CDR1 is KGHDR and CDR2 is SFDVKD. Trimming left V 0 bases short and J 12 bases short, with 6 bases between. The CDR3 sequence: CATSDLWDQYF. The CDR3 DNA reads as TGTGCCACCAGTGATTTGTGGGACCAGTATTTT.

The rearrangement joins TRBV20-1 to TRBJ1-6; D unclear. The CDR3 loop spans 12 amino acids. Trimming took 0 bases from V and 12 from J, leaving 9 bases between them. Germline V CDR1 and CDR2: DFQATT, SNEGSKA (reference sequence). The CDR3 nucleotides are TGCAGTGCTAGAGATGCTGGGTTACCCCTCCACTTT. This sequence encodes CSARDAGLPLHF.